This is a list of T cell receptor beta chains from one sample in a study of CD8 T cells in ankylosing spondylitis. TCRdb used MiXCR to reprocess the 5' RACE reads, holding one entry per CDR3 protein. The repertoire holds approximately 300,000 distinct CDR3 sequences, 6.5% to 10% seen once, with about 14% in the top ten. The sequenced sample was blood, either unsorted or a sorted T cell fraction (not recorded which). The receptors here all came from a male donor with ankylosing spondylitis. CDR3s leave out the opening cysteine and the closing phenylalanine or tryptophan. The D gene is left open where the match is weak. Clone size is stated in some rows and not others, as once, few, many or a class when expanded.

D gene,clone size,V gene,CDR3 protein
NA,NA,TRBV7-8,ASSLGRNFGGNQPQH
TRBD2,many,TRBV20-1,SAPPIAGGDTQY
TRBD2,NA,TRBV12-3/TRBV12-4,ASSTSIAGGFNEQF
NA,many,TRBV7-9,ASSFSYNQPQH
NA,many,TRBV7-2,ASSPLDLYNEQF
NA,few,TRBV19,ASSIESWFAGANVLT
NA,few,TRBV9,ASSRRDAGELF
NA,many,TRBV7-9,ASSPGEEATQY
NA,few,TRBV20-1,SARDPRRDKGYGYT
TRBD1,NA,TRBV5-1,ASRWSQGPYEQY
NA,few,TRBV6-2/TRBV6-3,VSSYFGTHYEQY
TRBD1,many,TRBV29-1,SVLRTGPSSGANVLT
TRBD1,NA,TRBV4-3,ASSLTGVGSYNSPLH
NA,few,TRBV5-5,ASSLTGYYSGANVLT
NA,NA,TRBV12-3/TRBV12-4,ASSFLLSYEQY
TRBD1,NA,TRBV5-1,ASRTGTGGSEQF
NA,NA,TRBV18,ASSPPVGGAYEQY
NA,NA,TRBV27,ASGMPERETQY
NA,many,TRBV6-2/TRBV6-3,ASSYSQGPGELF
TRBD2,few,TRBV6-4,ASVARLSGRALLNTGELF
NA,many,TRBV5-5,ASSLLQGTGELF
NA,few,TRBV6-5,ASSYFRRGPKETQY
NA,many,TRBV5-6,ASSPTKRGTLYEQY
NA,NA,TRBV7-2,ASSWTIRAGELF
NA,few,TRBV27,ASSSPRSNTGELF
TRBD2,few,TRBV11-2,ASSLLGRGSGTYNEQF
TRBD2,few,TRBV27,ASSLALAGGELF
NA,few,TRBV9,ASSVERHGRDTQY
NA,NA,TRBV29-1,SVEGTDYGYT
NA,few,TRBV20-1,SAGTGSSYNEQF
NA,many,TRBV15,ATSRDVGGTEAF
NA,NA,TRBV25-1,ASHSRTDRPGEQY
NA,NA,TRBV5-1,ASSLGAPNYGYT
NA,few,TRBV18,ASSSRTVDYNSPLH
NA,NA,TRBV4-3,ASSQDPQGADTQY
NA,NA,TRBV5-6,ASSLVQGINEQF
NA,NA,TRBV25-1,ASGRAGTEAF
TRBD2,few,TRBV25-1,ASADWAGGGEQF
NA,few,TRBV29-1,SAVRERHNEQF
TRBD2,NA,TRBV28,ASSPTSGNAKNIQY
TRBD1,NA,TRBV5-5,ASSLGIGQGRYEQY
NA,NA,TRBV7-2,ASSWNYEQY
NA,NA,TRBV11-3,ASSFPRSEGELF
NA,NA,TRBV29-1,SVVWDRGYEQY
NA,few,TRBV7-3,ASSTDETQY
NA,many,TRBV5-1,ASSFSAGLDEQY
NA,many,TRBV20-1,SARAVGTEAF
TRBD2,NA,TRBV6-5,ASSFLAGVPNEQF
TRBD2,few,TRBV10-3,AIRAGGSTDTQY
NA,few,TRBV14,ASSQERFGNTIY
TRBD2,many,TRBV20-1,SAATSSGRALFYEQY
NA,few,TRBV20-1,SALNEGVSYEQY
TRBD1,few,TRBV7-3,ASFRDRGRTEAF
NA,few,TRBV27,ASSYNGGINQPQH
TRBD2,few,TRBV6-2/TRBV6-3,ASTYATGAGGEDTQY
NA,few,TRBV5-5,ASSKDSDYGYT
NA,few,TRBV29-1,SVGHRSNEQY
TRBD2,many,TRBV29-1,SAIGLAEAPYNEQF
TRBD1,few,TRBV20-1,SASQNRGGQAF